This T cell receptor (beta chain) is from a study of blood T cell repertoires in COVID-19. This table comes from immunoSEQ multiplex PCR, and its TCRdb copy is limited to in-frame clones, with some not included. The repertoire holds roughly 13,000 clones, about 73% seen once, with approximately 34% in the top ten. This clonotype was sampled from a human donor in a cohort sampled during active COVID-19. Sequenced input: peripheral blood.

The CDR3 sequence is CASLPGGSSGNTIYF. CDR3 DNA: TGTGCCAGCCTACCGGGGGGGTCCTCTGGAAACACCATATATTTT. The rearrangement joins TRBV6-5 to TRBJ1-3, with D perhaps matching TRBD1 (5 bases). The CDR3 covers 15 residues. Trimming took 8 bases from V and 0 from J, leaving 14 bases between them. Germline loops: CDR1 MNHEY, CDR2 SVGAGI.